The 16 T cell receptor beta chains in this list originate from one sample, sequenced in a study of tumour-infiltrating T cells in Burkitt lymphoma (dated by TCRdb to the early 2020s). Libraries were built with the immunoSEQ multiplex PCR assay. This immuneACCESS table, as held by TCRdb, lists in-frame sequences with V and J called but not all clones. Of the missing ones, under half trace to an unresolved V gene in checked studies; the others have no known cause. Within this sample are tens of thousands of clones, with less than 35% of them counted one time only. About 3% of the sample is held by the ten biggest clonotypes. Sequencing was done on a sample of tumor tissue. These receptors came from a human donor with Burkitt lymphoma.

The J gene is TRBJ1-1, the V gene TRBV2, with a weak D call TRBD1 (5 bases). Trimming removed 4 bases at V and 5 bases at J, with 11 bases between. The CDR3 contains 13 residues. CDR1 and CDR2 from the germline V gene are SNHLY and FYNNEI. In DNA, the CDR3 is TGTGCCAGCAGTGGGGAGTCAGGGACTGAAGCTTTCTTT. It specifies CASSGESGTEAFF.

This clone has a handful of counts. The J gene is TRBJ2-3, the V gene TRBV7-2, with D possibly called TRBD1 or TRBD2 (5 bases each). The CDR3 runs 13 residues. The germline V gene has CDR1 SGHTA and CDR2 FQGNSA. V lost 5 bases and J 7 bases, leaving 13 bases between the germline ends. The CDR3 DNA reads TGTGCCAGCAGCCTCGAGGGGTCAAATACGCAGTATTTT. Its protein is CASSLEGSNTQYF.

V and J are TRBV5-6 and TRBJ1-4; D not resolved. The CDR3 consists of 14 residues. V was shortened by 1 base and J by 4 bases, with 8 bases between the two germline ends. CDR1 SGHDT and CDR2 YYEEEE come from the germline V gene. The CDR3 loop is CASSLFQDNEKLFF. The CDR3 region has the DNA TGTGCCAGCAGCTTGTTCCAGGATAATGAAAAACTGTTTTTT.

The DNA for the CDR3 is TGTGCCAGCGGCTCCCCCCCCTACGAGCAGTACTTC. This codes for CASGSPPYEQYF. This chain connects TRBV6-1 to TRBJ2-7; no clear D. CDR3 length equals 12 residues. The germline V gene has CDR1 MNHNS and CDR2 SASEGT. Trimming left V 8 bases short and J 2 bases short, with 10 bases between.

This chain joins TRBV4-1 and TRBJ2-3, with 10 bases aligning to TRBD2. Germline V CDR1 and CDR2: MGHRA, YSYEKL. The CDR3 contains 20 residues. V shed 4 bases and J 0 bases; nucleotides not matched to a gene: 16. CDR3 DNA: TGCGCCAGCAGCCTCAAATACCGGACTAGCGGTTCGTCTAGCACAGATACGCAGTATTTT. It encodes CASSLKYRTSGSSSTDTQYF.

The chain carries TRBV2 and TRBJ2-7; D is perhaps TRBD2 (6 bases). The germline V gene encodes CDR1 SNHLY and CDR2 FYNNEI. This CDR3 spans 13 amino acids. Deletions cut 6 bases from V and 6 bases from J, with 15 bases between. The CDR3 DNA reads TGTGCCAGCAGCGTGACTAGACCCAGCGAGCAGTACTTC. This encodes CASSVTRPSEQYF.

V and J are TRBV7-9 and TRBJ2-5; D is uncertain. The germline V gene encodes CDR1 SEHNR and CDR2 FQNEAQ (reference sequence). V was clipped by 1 base and J by 5 bases, with 14 bases between them. This CDR3 contains 15 residues. The CDR3 here is CASSLVPLTMETQYF. The CDR3 region has the DNA TGTGCCAGCAGCTTAGTCCCCTTGACAATGGAGACCCAGTACTTC.

The J gene is TRBJ1-1, the V gene TRBV2; D not resolved. The CDR3 is made up of 14 amino acids. V was trimmed by 4 bases and J by 0 bases, leaving 9 bases between them. Germline V gene sequence: CDR1 SNHLY, CDR2 FYNNEI. CDR3 DNA sequence: TGTGCCAGCAGTGTGCAACAGTTGAACACTGAAGCTTTCTTT. Protein sequence: CASSVQQLNTEAFF. Complete variable domain (other parts from reference TRBV2 and TRBJ1-1): EPEVTQTPSHQVTQMGQEVILRCVPISNHLYFYWYRQILGQKVEFLVSFYNNEISEKSEIFDDQFSVERPDGSNFTLKIRSTKLEDSAMYFCASSVQQLNTEAFFGQGTRLTVV.

The V and J genes are TRBV6-6 and TRBJ2-1; 9 nucleotides line up with TRBD2. V dropped 0 bases and J dropped 10; count of bases not matched to a gene: 10. The CDR3 sequence is 16 residues long. Germline assignment: CDR1 MNHNY and CDR2 SVGAGI (reference sequence). The CDR3, as DNA: TGTGCCAGCAGTTACTCGATCGGCGGGGGGGCCGGGGAGCAGTTCTTC. Amino acid sequence: CASSYSIGGGAGEQFF.

This chain uses TRBV19 with TRBJ1-2; D remains ambiguous. The CDR3 has 12 amino acids. CDR1 LNHDA and CDR2 SQIVND come from the germline V gene (reference sequence). Trimming removed 3 bases from V and 8 bases from J, with 10 bases in between. Here the CDR3 DNA reads TGTGCCAGTAGTATCCGCCCTGCCGGCTACACCTTC. Encoded protein: CASSIRPAGYTF. Filled out from reference TRBV19 and TRBJ1-2, the complete variable domain reads DGGITQSPKYLFRKEGQNVTLSCEQNLNHDAMYWYRQDPGQGLRLIYYSQIVNDFQKGDIAEGYSVSREKKESFPLTVTSAQKNPTAFYLCASSIRPAGYTFGSGTRLTVV.

This chain joins TRBV7-2 and TRBJ2-3; 9 nucleotides line up with TRBD2. With V trimmed by 4 bases and J by 0 bases, 8 bases remained unmatched. The CDR3 sequence is 17 residues long. CDR1 and CDR2 from the germline V gene are SGHTA and FQGNSA. This CDR3 is CASSYQKRGASTDTQYF. In nucleotides, the CDR3 is TGTGCCAGCAGCTACCAGAAGCGGGGGGCTAGCACAGATACGCAGTATTTT.

A few counts support this clone. The chain employs TRBV5-4 and TRBJ1-1, with D unresolved. V was clipped by 0 bases and J by 3 bases, with 6 bases between them. Germline CDR1 reads SGHNT; CDR2 reads YYREEE (reference sequence). There are 13 residues in the CDR3. The DNA for the CDR3 is TGTGCCAGCAGCTTGGGTCAGGACACTGAAGCTTTCTTT. This sequence encodes CASSLGQDTEAFF.

The chain combines TRBV4-3 with TRBJ2-2, with D perhaps matching TRBD1 (5 bases). V shed 4 bases and J shed 4 bases, with 19 bases lying between them. CDR3 length: 17 residues. The germline V gene encodes CDR1 LGHNA and CDR2 YSLEER. DNA for the CDR3: TGCGCCAGCAGCCCCATTGTCGTGGCAGGGTCCACCGGGGAGCTGTTTTTT. Its translation: CASSPIVVAGSTGELFF.

This clone has just a few counts. The chain employs TRBV28 and TRBJ1-6; tentatively, D is TRBD1 (6 bases). Germline V CDR1 and CDR2: MDHEN, SYDVKM. CDR3 size: 15 residues. With 6 bases removed from V and 8 bases from J, the gap between germline ends came to 17 bases. DNA of the CDR3: TGTGCCAGCAGCCAAGGACAGCTTTGGGATTCACCCCTCCACTTT. This translates into CASSQGQLWDSPLHF.

This sequence joins TRBV15 and TRBJ1-2; TRBD1 might be the D (5 bases). Germline V gene lookup returns CDR1 LNHNV and CDR2 YYDKDF (reference sequence). The length of the CDR3 is 17 residues. With 3 bases removed from V and 7 bases from J, the gap between germline ends came to 24 bases. CDR3 loop: CATSRGGFGGAEGGYTF. Here the CDR3 DNA reads TGTGCCACCAGCAGGGGGGGTTTCGGAGGGGCAGAGGGTGGCTACACCTTC.

In its sample, this clone was seen a few times. This sequence joins TRBV5-1 and TRBJ1-1, with D possibly matching TRBD1 (5 bases). V lost 4 bases to trimming and J lost 1 base, with 11 bases between them. The CDR3 consists of 14 residues. Germline values: CDR1 SGHRS, CDR2 YFSETQ. The CDR3 coding sequence is TGCGCCAGCAGCGGCGATGACAGGAACACTGAAGCTTTCTTT. Translation: CASSGDDRNTEAFF.